A selection of T cell receptor beta chains follows, all from one sample in a study of beta chain features in type 1 diabetes. The table came from immunoSEQ multiplex PCR; TCRdb's copy has only in-frame clones and leaves some out. The repertoire holds hundreds of thousands of clones, with roughly 12% as singletons. Sequencing was carried out using naive CD4+ T cells from blood. The receptors derive from a young woman with type 1 diabetes. The CDR3 runs from the conserved cysteine through the conserved F or W. The order of the fields is D gene, clone size, J gene, V gene, CDR3 DNA, CDR3 protein. A D gene is named only where the DNA matches it firmly. Rows give clone size only sometimes, using once, few, many, or a class for an expanded clone.

>NA|NA|TRBJ2-7|TRBV5-1
TGCGCCAGCCGCACGGAAAGCGGGCGGACCTACGAGCAGTACTTC
CASRTESGRTYEQYF
>TRBD1|few|TRBJ2-1|TRBV28
TGTGCCAGCAGCTACCGGGACAGGAGATACAATGAGCAGTTCTTC
CASSYRDRRYNEQFF
>NA|NA|TRBJ2-4|TRBV19
TGTGCCAGTAGCTCCCGACGGTCTAGCCAAAACATTCAGTACTTC
CASSSRRSSQNIQYF
>TRBD2|few|TRBJ2-7|TRBV6-5
TGTGCCAGCAGTCCTCAGACAGCGGGAGGAGGAGAGCAGTACTTC
CASSPQTAGGGEQYF
>TRBD2|NA|TRBJ2-2|TRBV7-2
TGTGCCAGCAACCCGTGGACTAGCGGAACCGGGGAGCTGTTTTTT
CASNPWTSGTGELFF
>TRBD1|NA|TRBJ2-7|TRBV9
TGTGCCAGCAGCGTAGGAGGGGACAGGGGATACGAGCAGTACTTC
CASSVGGDRGYEQYF
>TRBD1|NA|TRBJ2-5|TRBV5-1
TGCGCCAGCAGGGGACGTTGGACAGGGGAAGAGACCCAGTACTTC
CASRGRWTGEETQYF
>TRBD2|few|TRBJ2-3|TRBV10-3
TGTGCCATCAGCCCCGGGGGGGCAGATACGCAGTATTTT
CAISPGGADTQYF
>NA|NA|TRBJ1-1|TRBV2
TGTGCCAGCAGTGAGTCCGGGAACACTGAAGCTTTCTTT
CASSESGNTEAFF
>NA|NA|TRBJ2-3|TRBV14
TGTGCCAGCAGCCAAGGAGAATATACGCAGTATTTT
CASSQGEYTQYF
>NA|NA|TRBJ1-5|TRBV7-9
TGTGCCAGCAGCTTAGGAGAGTCGGGGACTCAGAGGCAGCCCCAGCATTTT
CASSLGESGTQRQPQHF
>NA|few|TRBJ2-3|TRBV10-3
TGTGCCATCAGTTCGCGTTCCGCAGATACGCAGTATTTT
CAISSRSADTQYF
>TRBD2|NA|TRBJ2-3|TRBV4-1
TGCGCCAGCAGCCAAGGGCGACTAGCGGGAATCACAGATACGCAGTATTTT
CASSQGRLAGITDTQYF
>NA|NA|TRBJ1-2|TRBV11-2
TGTGCCAGCAGCCAGGTCTTTGGCTACACCTTC
CASSQVFGYTF
>NA|NA|TRBJ2-5|TRBV7-2
TGTGCCACTCGACACCCCCGGTACCAAGAGACCCAGTACTTC
CATRHPRYQETQYF
>TRBD2|few|TRBJ2-1|TRBV4-3
TGCGCCAGCAGCCAAGTAGCGGGATCCGGTGAGCAGTTCTTC
CASSQVAGSGEQFF
>TRBD2|few|TRBJ2-7|TRBV4-3
TGCGCCAGCAGCCACCATGATGCACTAGCGGGGTCCACCTACGAGCAGTACTTC
CASSHHDALAGSTYEQYF
>NA|few|TRBJ2-3|TRBV5-1
TGCGCCAGCACCCCCCCCCGTCGCACAGATACGCAGTATTTT
CASTPPRRTDTQYF
>NA|NA|TRBJ2-1|TRBV30
TGTGCCTGGAGCTGGGCCAATGAGCAGTTCTTC
CAWSWANEQFF
>TRBD1|few|TRBJ2-5|TRBV5-6
TGTGCCAGCAGCAGACAGGGTGGGGAGACCCAGTACTTC
CASSRQGGETQYF
>NA|NA|TRBJ2-4|TRBV19
TGTGCCAGTACCAGAGGCAACATTCAGTACTTC
CASTRGNIQYF
>NA|few|TRBJ2-7|TRBV20-1
TGCAGTGCCCCCAGACAGCTTGAGCAGTACTTC
CSAPRQLEQYF
>NA|NA|TRBJ1-4|TRBV4-1
TGCGCCAGCAGCCCCCCCGACAGAGTTAATGAAAAACTGTTTTTT
CASSPPDRVNEKLFF
>TRBD1|few|TRBJ2-6|TRBV7-3
TGTGCCAGCAGCTTAACGACAGGGGGCTCTGGGGCCAACGTCCTGACTTTC
CASSLTTGGSGANVLTF
>NA|NA|TRBJ1-5|TRBV7-2
TGTGCCAGCAGCCTGGTAGGGGCTAGGGATCAGCCCCAGCATTTT
CASSLVGARDQPQHF
>NA|few|TRBJ2-3|TRBV28
TGTGCCAGCAGTTTAGGGCCGGTCGGTACGCAGTATTTT
CASSLGPVGTQYF
>NA|few|TRBJ2-6|TRBV4-3
TGCGCCAGCAGCCAAGTATTCAGCTCTGGGGCCAACGTCCTGACTTTC
CASSQVFSSGANVLTF
>NA|NA|TRBJ1-1|TRBV7-3
TGTGCCAGCAGCTTAAAGCGTACGGGGATTTTGGATGAAGCTTTCTTT
CASSLKRTGILDEAFF
>NA|NA|TRBJ2-1|TRBV7-9
TGTGCCAGCAGCCCTGCGGGTGCGGCCTACAATGAGCAGTTCTTC
CASSPAGAAYNEQFF
>NA|NA|TRBJ2-3|TRBV11-3
TGTGCCAGCAGCTTAGGTGACTCTAGCACAGATACGCAGTATTTT
CASSLGDSSTDTQYF
>TRBD2|NA|TRBJ2-3|TRBV7-2
TGTGCCAGCAGCTTAACCGCGGGACCGGGACTAGCGGACCCGCGTGGGAATTTT
CASSLTAGPGLADPRGNF
>NA|few|TRBJ2-7|TRBV29-1
TGCAGCGTTGAAACAGGGTCAGGCCCCTACGAGCAGTACTTC
CSVETGSGPYEQYF
>TRBD1|NA|TRBJ2-7|TRBV18
TGTGCCAGCTCCATGGGACAGTATTCCTACGAGCAGTACTTC
CASSMGQYSYEQYF
>TRBD1|NA|TRBJ2-7|TRBV19
TGTGCCAGTAGCAGAACGACAGGGGGGTACGAGCAGTACTTC
CASSRTTGGYEQYF
>TRBD2|NA|TRBJ2-1|TRBV11-2
TGTGCCAGCAGCTTTGTAGCGGGGTTTTACAATGAGCAGTTCTTC
CASSFVAGFYNEQFF
>TRBD2|once|TRBJ2-2|TRBV19
TGTGCCAGTAAGGGAGCGGGAGGGAGATGGAACACCGGGGAGCTGTTTTTT
CASKGAGGRWNTGELFF
>NA|few|TRBJ2-7|TRBV9
TGTGCCAGCAGCGTAGGCAGCTCGGGCGAGCAGTACTTC
CASSVGSSGEQYF
>NA|NA|TRBJ2-7|TRBV4-1
TGCGCCAGCAGCCAAATCCCCAGGGGTAACTCCTACGAGCAGTACTTC
CASSQIPRGNSYEQYF
>NA|NA|TRBJ2-3|TRBV6-5
TGTGCCAGCGCGGTGTTAGATACGCAGTATTTT
CASAVLDTQYF
>TRBD2|NA|TRBJ2-3|TRBV29-1
TGCAGCATGGGCCGGGCTAGCGGAAGCACAGATACGCAGTATTTT
CSMGRASGSTDTQYF
>TRBD2|NA|TRBJ2-2|TRBV7-9
TGTGCCAGCAGCGCCCGGGTCGGGAGGGCGTGGACCGGGGAGCTGTTTTTT
CASSARVGRAWTGELFF
>TRBD2|NA|TRBJ2-3|TRBV5-6
TGTGCCAGCAGCGGCACGACTAGCGGGGCCTCCGATACGCAGTATTTT
CASSGTTSGASDTQYF
>NA|few|TRBJ1-4|TRBV7-7
TGTGCCAGCAGCGAGACGGGAGAAAAACTGTTTTTT
CASSETGEKLFF
>TRBD1|few|TRBJ1-1|TRBV5-6
TGTGCCAGCAGCAGGGACAGGGCCGGAGCTTTCTTT
CASSRDRAGAFF
>TRBD1|NA|TRBJ2-3|TRBV2
TGTGCCAGCAGAAGGGGACAGGGCCCGGGCCCGCAGTATTTT
CASRRGQGPGPQYF
>TRBD2|few|TRBJ2-3|TRBV29-1
TGCAGCGTCGGCCGTCGACTAGCGGGTGGCTCAGATACGCAGTATTTT
CSVGRRLAGGSDTQYF
>NA|NA|TRBJ2-6|TRBV5-8
TGTGCCAGCAAGGGGTACTCCGGGGCCAACGTCCTGACTTTC
CASKGYSGANVLTF
>NA|few|TRBJ1-2|TRBV14
TGTGCCAGCAGCCTAGGGCGAGGGAGCTATGGCTACACCTTC
CASSLGRGSYGYTF
>NA|NA|TRBJ2-3|TRBV5-1
TGCGCCAGCAGCTTATTCGGGGAGAGCACAGATACGCAGTATTTT
CASSLFGESTDTQYF
>TRBD2|NA|TRBJ2-7|TRBV5-4
TGTGCCAGCAGCCCGACTAGCGGGGGGAGCGAGCAGTACTTC
CASSPTSGGSEQYF
>NA|few|TRBJ2-3|TRBV11-2
TGTGCCAGCAGCTCGAGACAGTCAGATACGCAGTATTTT
CASSSRQSDTQYF
>TRBD1|few|TRBJ2-1|TRBV6-6
TGTGCCAGCAACCCACCGGGACAGGGTAAAAATGAGCAGTTCTTC
CASNPPGQGKNEQFF
>TRBD2|few|TRBJ2-1|TRBV5-1
TGCGCCAGCAGCAACCTGACTAGCGGGCTCAATGAGCAGTTCTTC
CASSNLTSGLNEQFF
>NA|NA|TRBJ1-2|TRBV9
TGTGCCAGCAGCGCGACCGACTATGCTAGCGGTGGCTACACCTTC
CASSATDYASGGYTF
>TRBD2|few|TRBJ2-3|TRBV19
TGTGCCAGTAGTTTGCGCGGGAGCGGGCAGTATTTT
CASSLRGSGQYF
>TRBD2|NA|TRBJ2-1|TRBV15
TGTGCCACCAGCAGAGGTCTGAGCGGGACCTACAATGAGCAGTTCTTC
CATSRGLSGTYNEQFF
>TRBD1|NA|TRBJ2-1|TRBV7-3
TGTGCCAGCAGCTTATTTGTGACAGGGGTGTACAATGAGCAGTTCTTC
CASSLFVTGVYNEQFF